The entry below gives a single T cell receptor (beta chain) sequence along with its context. The clone's antigen remains unknown. The record has no base qualities; no much larger clone is one base away. This sample stems from a study of blood T cells in healthy people across ages (dated by TCRdb to the mid-2010s). For the wider study: In model experiments, roughly one uniquely barcoded TCR beta cDNA molecule per two T cells was captured by template switching. Using the same blood draw, the study looked at two additional independent replicas of 1 million unique cDNA reads for two donors, one aged 18 to 30 and the other aged 80 or older. To track age-related changes in TCR beta repertoire diversity, the study relied on deep sequencing normalized with unique cDNA molecular identifiers. To avoid experimental bias, donors of different ages were randomly spread across the sequencing lanes. Four age groups were formed from the donors: young (average about 16 years), middle-aged (more than 35), aged (62) and long-lived (around 80). Results and caveats for the whole study, not just this receptor: Since profiling was done on bulk unsorted PBMCs, naive and antigen-experienced compartments could not be conclusively compared. Compared with the aged group, the long-lived group had more naive CD4+ T cells, fewer expanded clones and increased TCR diversity, a pattern suggesting age selection. Observed TCR beta diversity per million T cells fell roughly linearly with age, and a significant reduction was already apparent by age approximately 40. Donor CMV infection status was unknown, potentially confounding age-related changes in expanded clonotypes. There was a strong correlation between observed TCR beta diversity and the percentage of naive T cells measured by flow cytometry. Estimates of total diversity based on one million sequenced T cells were considered lower bounds and underestimates.

The CDR3, cysteine through phenylalanine, is 16 amino acids long. Kept here is only the CDR3 DNA, which spans 48 bases and is read in frame from base 1. The CDR1 and CDR2 encoded by the germline V gene are SGHRS and YFSETQ. Unmatched junction bases come to 9, with V trimmed by 5 bases and J by 0 bases. Library creation used 5' RACE. The sequencer was an Illumina HiSeq 2500. The second PCR ran for roughly 7 to 11 cycles and used a J-beta primer mix along with a sample-barcoded 5' primer. Each TCR beta cDNA molecule received a unique molecular identifier from a template-switch 5' adaptor carrying 12 random nucleotides. At least 2.5 million CDR3-containing paired-end reads were obtained from each sample. The Mint cDNA synthesis kit, primed by a TRBC-specific oligonucleotide, was used to synthesize first-strand cDNA from all RNA. Following uracil-DNA glycosylase treatment, all cDNA underwent a first 18-cycle PCR with the universal primers M1SS and BC2_uni_R. On the study's bioinformatics: For normalization, 1 million high-quality reads were randomly selected from each sample, with every read carrying a distinct molecular identifier. Reads sharing molecular identifiers were discarded rather than binned into consensus sequences. CDR3 identification, clonotype clustering and error correction used MiTCR with a Q25 quality threshold and the strictest error-elimination algorithm. A nonparametric unseen species model with Euler transformation was used to estimate a lower bound on total TCR beta diversity. TCRdb's own reprocessing of the public reads used fastp at Q25 and MiXCR and kept productive beta chains. Each record represents a unique CDR3 protein, reported with the most common genes and DNA among its rows. None of the V and J calls come from the authors' own analysis; TCRdb made them. Within this sample are 550,000 to 800,000 distinct CDR3 sequences, with 32% of them counted one time only. Approximately 15% of the sample comes from the top ten.

The 39 donors, aged about 6 to 100 years, were systemically healthy Caucasian individuals from Russia. Each donor gave ten milliliters of peripheral blood, drawn into EDTA-treated Vacutainer tubes. Ficoll-Paque density-gradient centrifugation was used to isolate PBMCs, with at least 6.5 million obtained per sample. Trizol reagent was used to extract total RNA from PBMCs, with at least 6 micrograms per sample. The percentages of naive CD45RAhigh/CD27high T cells were determined by flow cytometry on a PBMC aliquot from every donor. The sequence came from a woman aged 80 or over in good health. Donor details come from another sample of the same person, matched by shared clones. Material for sequencing was blood. The chain was built from TRBV5-1 and TRBJ2-3, and TRBD2 matches 7 of the central bases. The CDR3 region: CASRALGGGSTDTQYF. The bases read TGCGCCAGCAGGGCCCTGGGCGGGGGAAGCACAGATACGCAGTATTTT.